This entry is about one T cell receptor (beta chain). Antigen specificity is unknown. This sample is drawn from a study of OX40 agonist ivuxolimab in advanced cancers. Study-level information: Previous treatment with anti-PD-1, anti-PD-L1 or anti-CTLA-4 therapy was allowed; 40% had received some. General study results and limits: The antigens recognized by the expanded peripheral T cells, that is their antigen specificity, were not determined. Clonal expansion was seen in CD4+ and CD8+ blood T cells by week 6 at 0.1 to 3.0 mg/kg.

TCRdb keeps only in-frame clones here, not all; method: immunoSEQ multiplex PCR. The data contain some 46,000 clones, 60% to 80% of them singletons. This CDR3 contains 15 residues. Germline loops: CDR1 LNHDA, CDR2 SQIVND (reference sequence). Trimming cost V 1 base and J 1 base; bases outside gene matches: 1. This rearrangement joins TRBV19 to TRBJ2-5, with 9 bases matching TRBD2. The sequenced sample was CD4+ or CD8+ T cells sorted from blood, obtained in a trial of the OX40 agonist ivuxolimab. The TCR originated in an adult with an advanced solid tumor such as melanoma, head and neck, liver or kidney cancer. The CDR3 protein is CASSIVAGAQETQYF. Here the CDR3 DNA reads TGTGCCAGTAGTATAGTAGCGGGGGCCCAAGAGACCCAGTACTTC. Supplemented by reference TRBV19 and TRBJ2-5, the full variable domain reads DGGITQSPKYLFRKEGQNVTLSCEQNLNHDAMYWYRQDPGQGLRLIYYSQIVNDFQKGDIAEGYSVSREKKESFPLTVTSAQKNPTAFYLCASSIVAGAQETQYFGPGTRLLVL.